Shown below are 28 T cell receptor beta chains from a single sample sequenced in a study of T cells after yellow fever vaccination. TCRdb independently ran MiXCR on the 5' RACE reads; one entry per CDR3 protein. This table has 95,000 to 150,000 distinct CDR3 sequences, over 12% appearing once. The sequences come from CD8+ T cells sorted from PBMCs, collected 5 days after the yellow fever booster vaccination. The receptors originated from a man younger than 35 who received the YFV17D yellow fever vaccine.

The V gene is TRBV27, the J gene TRBJ2-3; 8 bases align to TRBD1. The CDR3 is 17 residues long. The junction had 16 bases not matched to a gene; V was cut back by 8 bases and J by 3 bases. Germline CDR1 MNHEY, CDR2 SMNVEV (reference sequence). CDR3 protein: CASSKGAADRVTDTQYF. DNA for the CDR3: TGTGCCAGCTCAAAGGGGGCTGCGGACAGGGTAACAGATACGCAGTATTTT.

The sample holds a few counts of this clonotype. V is TRBV11-2 and J is TRBJ2-2; TRBD2 might be the D (5 bases). The CDR3 contains 15 residues. Trimming left V 5 bases short and J 6 bases short, with 16 bases between. Germline lookup yields CDR1 SGHAT and CDR2 FQNNGV. CDR3 protein: CASSQDLGVAGELFF. In nucleotides, the CDR3 is TGTGCCAGCAGCCAAGACCTCGGGGTGGCCGGGGAGCTGTTTTTT.

This clonotype was seen at least ten times. The chain links TRBV4-3 to TRBJ2-5; D possibly matches TRBD1 or TRBD2 (5 bases each). CDR3 length: 15 residues. V lost 1 base and J lost 5, with 14 bases in between. Per the germline V gene, CDR1 is LGHNA and CDR2 is YSLEER. CDR3 coding DNA: TGCGCCAGCAGCCAAGCCCGGGACCCAGGGGAGACCCAGTACTTC. Its translation is CASSQARDPGETQYF.

This chain connects TRBV6-2 or TRBV6-3 to TRBJ2-1; D not resolved. This CDR3 is 15 amino acids long. Trimming shortened V by 4 bases and J by 0 bases, and 10 bases separated the two germline ends. The V gene's germline CDR1 is MNHEY and CDR2 SVGEGT. The CDR3 loop reads CASSSRQSSYNEQFF. The CDR3 nucleotides read TGTGCCAGCAGTTCGAGGCAAAGCTCCTACAATGAGCAGTTCTTC.

This chain joins TRBV4-3 and TRBJ1-1; weak D call: TRBD1 (5 bases). The CDR3 sequence is 16 residues long. Per germline, CDR1 LGHNA and CDR2 YSLEER. V was trimmed by 1 base and J by 6 bases, leaving 18 bases between them. CDR3 nucleotides: TGCGCCAGCAGCCAAGCTCATTGGATCAGGGTATCTGAAGCTTTCTTT. Its protein is CASSQAHWIRVSEAFF.

This chain links TRBV7-6 with TRBJ1-6, with a tentative D call TRBD1 (5 bases). The CDR3 length is 14 residues. Germline assignment: CDR1 SGHVS and CDR2 FNYEAQ. V was trimmed by 6 bases and J by 5 bases, leaving 11 bases between them. The CDR3 nucleotides read TGTGCCAGCAGTCCCTCGGGGGATAATTCACCCCTCCACTTT. This codes for CASSPSGDNSPLHF.

The chain recombines TRBV5-1 with TRBJ2-3; TRBD1 agrees at 8 bases. The CDR3 has 17 amino acids. Germline lookup yields CDR1 SGHRS and CDR2 YFSETQ. With V trimmed by 4 bases and J by 2 bases, 12 bases remained unmatched. CDR3 sequence: CASSHGIRGRDTDTQYF. DNA for the CDR3: TGCGCCAGCAGCCATGGAATCAGGGGGCGCGACACAGATACGCAGTATTTT.

This clonotype turned up a few times. This chain joins TRBV21-1 and TRBJ2-7; TRBD1 reflects the table's D call only, with no check against the DNA. TRBV21-1 is designated a pseudogene. The CDR3 has 15 amino acids. The CDR3 sequence is CASSPGQGTSYEQYV. CDR3 in DNA: TGTGCCAGCAGCCCGGGACAGGGGACCTCCTACGAGCAGTACGTC.

The V call is TRBV16, the J call TRBJ2-2; D is unclear. The CDR3 sequence is 13 residues long. Germline-derived CDR1 and CDR2 are KGHSY and FQNENV. Trimming cost V 0 bases and J 8 bases, with 7 bases left between them. CDR3 region: CASSQSIQGELFF. DNA of the CDR3: TGTGCCAGCAGCCAATCGATCCAGGGGGAGCTGTTTTTT.

This clonotype has a handful of counts. The V call is TRBV28, the J call TRBJ2-7; D might be TRBD2 (6 bases). The CDR3 has 15 amino acids. Germline CDR1 and CDR2: MDHEN and SYDVKM. Trimming cost V 5 bases and J 2 bases, with 16 bases left between them. The CDR3 here is CASSHRQRVPYEQYV. In DNA, the CDR3 is TGTGCCAGCAGTCATAGACAGCGGGTCCCCTACGAGCAGTACGTC.

This clonotype was counted only a few times. V usage is TRBV7-3 and J usage is TRBJ2-6; D is perhaps TRBD1 or TRBD2 (5 bases each). Per germline, CDR1 SGHTA and CDR2 FQGTGA. Trimming left V 0 bases short and J 4 bases short, with 19 bases between. The CDR3 runs 19 residues. The CDR3 sequence: CASSLTPQGRDSGANVLTF. DNA for the CDR3: TGTGCCAGCAGCTTAACTCCCCAGGGACGGGATTCAGGGGCCAACGTCCTGACTTTC.

In DNA, the CDR3 is TGCAGCGTTGATCACAGGAAGGAGACCCAGTACTTC. Protein: CSVDHRKETQYF. The chain recombines TRBV29-1 with TRBJ2-5, with D possibly matching TRBD1 (5 bases). CDR1 and CDR2 (germline): SQVTM, ANQGSEA. V lost 3 bases and J 5 bases, leaving 10 bases between the germline ends. This CDR3 region has 12 residues.

The genes are TRBV27 and TRBJ2-1; 12 bases fit TRBD1. The V gene's germline CDR1 is MNHEY and CDR2 SMNVEV (reference sequence). The V segment lost 6 bases and the J segment 8 bases; nucleotides outside the gene matches: 8. The CDR3 is made up of 15 amino acids. CDR3 sequence: CASSDGTGGVDEQFF. CDR3 in DNA: TGTGCCAGCAGCGACGGGACAGGGGGCGTCGATGAGCAGTTCTTC.

The V gene is TRBV20-1, the J gene TRBJ2-7; the D gene is possibly TRBD2 (5 bases). Trimming took 8 bases from V and 1 from J, leaving 21 bases between them. Germline V gene sequence: CDR1 DFQATT, CDR2 SNEGSKA (reference sequence). CDR3 length: 15 residues. CDR3 loop: CSPFGRPGESYEQYV. The CDR3 coding sequence is TGCAGTCCCTTTGGGCGACCCGGGGAGTCCTACGAGCAGTACGTC.

This clonotype was picked up a small number of times. The rearrangement uses TRBV29-1 and TRBJ2-5; 10 bases agree with TRBD1. This CDR3 contains 14 residues. Germline CDR1 SQVTM, CDR2 ANQGSEA. The ends lost 4 bases at V and 3 bases at J; junction bases unmatched: 5. The CDR3 here is CSVGGGQGKETQYF. In nucleotides, the CDR3 is TGCAGCGTTGGGGGGGGACAGGGGAAAGAGACCCAGTACTTC.

In this sample, this clonotype turned up many times. The chain carries TRBV5-1 and TRBJ1-1; no clear D. Trimming stripped 2 bases from V and 1 base from J, with 6 bases between. CDR1 is SGHRS, CDR2 YFSETQ, per germline. The CDR3 sequence is 13 residues long. This CDR3 reads CASSFRKNTEAFF. Here the CDR3 DNA reads TGCGCCAGCAGCTTCAGGAAGAACACTGAAGCTTTCTTT.

The chain employs TRBV7-9 and TRBJ2-2; D may be TRBD1 or TRBD2 (5 bases each). Trimming shortened V by 5 bases and J by 5 bases, and 15 bases separated the two germline ends. Germline CDR1 SEHNR, CDR2 FQNEAQ (reference sequence). This CDR3 has 15 residues. CDR3 coding DNA: TGTGCCAGCAGCCCGGCAGGGAGATGGACCGGGGAGCTGTTTTTT. Translation: CASSPAGRWTGELFF.

This clonotype has more than one count but fewer than ten. In DNA form, the CDR3 reads TGTGCCAGCAGTTTCGATAGCTCCGAGCAGTACTTC. Translating it yields CASSFDSSEQYF. The rearrangement uses TRBV27 and TRBJ2-7; D uncertain. V shed 3 bases and J shed 6 bases, with 9 bases lying between them. Germline lookup yields CDR1 MNHEY and CDR2 SMNVEV (reference sequence). The CDR3 loop spans 12 amino acids.

This chain uses TRBV7-3 with TRBJ2-3; the D gene could be TRBD1 or TRBD2 (5 bases each). The V end was cut by 5 bases, the J end by 2 bases, with 8 bases between. This CDR3 has 13 residues. Germline CDR1 and CDR2: SGHTA and FQGTGA. CDR3 DNA sequence: TGTGCCAGCAGCGAGGGACCCACAGATACGCAGTATTTT. This encodes CASSEGPTDTQYF.

This chain joins TRBV19 and TRBJ1-1; unclear D gene. CDR3 length equals 13 residues. V was clipped by 1 base and J by 2 bases, with 5 bases between them. CDR1 is LNHDA and CDR2 is SQIVND in the germline V gene (reference sequence). CDR3 residues: CASSIAANTEAFF. DNA for the CDR3: TGTGCCAGTAGTATAGCAGCAAACACTGAAGCTTTCTTT.

V and J are TRBV27 and TRBJ2-3; 9 nucleotides match TRBD2. Losses at the gene ends were 4 bases for V and 0 bases for J; bases not matched to a gene: 5. The CDR3 is made up of 16 amino acids. In germline, CDR1 is MNHEY, CDR2 SMNVEV (reference sequence). The CDR3 DNA is TGTGCCAGCAGTTCCTTAGCGGGGGCCAGCACAGATACGCAGTATTTT. It codes for CASSSLAGASTDTQYF.

There are a few counts of this clonotype. The gene calls are TRBV7-2 and TRBJ2-3; TRBD2 agrees at 7 bases. Germline CDR1 reads SGHTA; CDR2 reads FQGNSA. V shed 5 bases, J shed 3 bases, and the junction held 5 bases outside the gene matches. The CDR3 consists of 14 residues. The CDR3 loop is CASSPWGGTDTQYF. The CDR3 region has the DNA TGTGCCAGCAGCCCATGGGGGGGAACAGATACGCAGTATTTT.

This clonotype was recorded many times. The V call is TRBV5-1, the J call TRBJ2-1; 9 positions match TRBD1. V shed 3 bases and J 7 bases; nucleotides not matched to a gene: 8. Germline V gives CDR1 SGHRS, CDR2 YFSETQ. This CDR3 region has 15 residues. CDR3 nucleotide sequence: TGCGCCAGCAGCTCCGGACAGGGGAATACAAATGAGCAGTTCTTC. Its protein is CASSSGQGNTNEQFF.

This rearrangement joins TRBV4-1 to TRBJ2-2, with TRBD1 matching over 9 bases. J was trimmed by 4 bases and V by 5 bases; bases with no gene match: 8. CDR3 length: 16 amino acids. CDR1 and CDR2 from the germline V gene are MGHRA and YSYEKL. The CDR3 DNA sequence: TGCGCCAGCAGCAGGGATACAGGGGGCGGCACCGGGGAGCTGTTTTTT. The encoded protein is CASSRDTGGGTGELFF.

The chain couples TRBV4-1 to TRBJ1-2; D call uncertain. V lost 0 bases and J lost 2, with 13 bases in between. Germline-derived CDR1 and CDR2 are MGHRA and YSYEKL. There are 16 residues in the CDR3. This CDR3 reads CASSQEPFARNYGYTF. The CDR3 DNA is TGCGCCAGCAGCCAAGAGCCGTTTGCCAGGAACTATGGCTACACCTTC.

The table lists this clonotype with a few counts. This rearrangement joins TRBV2 to TRBJ2-7; D is uncertain. CDR3 length: 13 amino acids. Germline lookup yields CDR1 SNHLY and CDR2 FYNNEI. The V and J ends lost 1 base and 4 bases respectively, with 8 bases between them. CDR3 sequence: CASSEEGGYEQYF. The CDR3 nucleotides are TGTGCCAGCAGTGAAGAGGGTGGGTACGAGCAGTACTTC.

There are a few counts of this clonotype. The CDR3 loop reads CASSQDSGGRETQYF. For the CDR3, the DNA is TGCGCCAGCAGCCAAGACAGCGGGGGGAGAGAGACCCAGTACTTC. The gene calls are TRBV4-3 and TRBJ2-5, with 9 bases identical to TRBD2. There are 15 residues in the CDR3. Germline CDR1 and CDR2: LGHNA and YSLEER. The V gene end was trimmed by 0 bases and the J gene end by 4 bases; junction bases not matched to a gene: 3.

This clonotype was found a few times. V is TRBV6-5 and J is TRBJ1-3; D remains unclear. This CDR3 contains 13 residues. V shed 5 bases and J shed 0 bases, with 5 bases lying between them. The germline V gene encodes CDR1 MNHEY and CDR2 SVGAGI. DNA of the CDR3: TGTGCCAGCAGTGGGCTCTCTGGAAACACCATATATTTT. Residues: CASSGLSGNTIYF.